The 4 T cell receptor beta chains given below trace back to one sample, sequenced in a study of cytomegalovirus exposure and HLA in healthy donors. The PCR made use of 60 Vbeta and 13 Jbeta primers. Assay used: immunoSEQ multiplex PCR; TCRdb lists only in-frame clones, some missing. The repertoire holds roughly 160,000 clones, with around 80% as singletons. Sample: PBMCs. Every receptor here comes from a male donor in good health and CMV-seropositive.

A note on this clone: This CDR3 fails to terminate in the conserved phenylalanine or tryptophan, so it likely reflects a read error. DNA for the CDR3: TGTGCCAGCAGCCCAGGACAGGGGGGTGGGTACGAGCAGTACCTC. As protein: CASSPGQGGGYEQYL. V is TRBV27 and J is TRBJ2-7, with 10 bases aligning to TRBD1. J lost 4 bases, V lost 6 bases, and 9 bases had no gene match. CDR3 size: 15 residues. In germline, CDR1 is MNHEY, CDR2 SMNVEV (reference sequence).

This chain joins TRBV28 and TRBJ1-1, with TRBD1 matching over 7 bases. The germline CDR1 and CDR2 sequences are MDHEN and SYDVKM. The CDR3 extends over 13 amino acids. V shed 8 bases and J 0 bases; nucleotides not matched to a gene: 3. The CDR3 nucleotides read TGTGCCAGCCAGGGGGGCTTGAACACTGAAGCTTTCTTT. Protein sequence: CASQGGLNTEAFF.

A note on this clone: Other DNA variants within this sample encode the same CDR3. The J gene is TRBJ1-5, the V gene TRBV2, with D possibly being TRBD1 (6 bases). Trimming removed 3 bases at V and 0 bases at J, with 9 bases between. Germline CDR1 reads SNHLY; CDR2 reads FYNNEI. The CDR3 has 15 amino acids. The CDR3 sequence is CASSETGLSNQPQHF. CDR3 in DNA: TGTGCCAGCAGTGAGACAGGACTTAGCAATCAGCCCCAGCATTTT.

The V and J genes are TRBV2 and TRBJ1-2; D is possibly TRBD1 (6 bases). The CDR3 contains 14 residues. V lost 7 bases and J lost 1, with 13 bases in between. CDR1 SNHLY and CDR2 FYNNEI come from the germline V gene. The CDR3, as DNA: TGTGCCAGCAACCGGGACAACAGTAACTATGGCTACACCTTC. Translating it yields CASNRDNSNYGYTF.